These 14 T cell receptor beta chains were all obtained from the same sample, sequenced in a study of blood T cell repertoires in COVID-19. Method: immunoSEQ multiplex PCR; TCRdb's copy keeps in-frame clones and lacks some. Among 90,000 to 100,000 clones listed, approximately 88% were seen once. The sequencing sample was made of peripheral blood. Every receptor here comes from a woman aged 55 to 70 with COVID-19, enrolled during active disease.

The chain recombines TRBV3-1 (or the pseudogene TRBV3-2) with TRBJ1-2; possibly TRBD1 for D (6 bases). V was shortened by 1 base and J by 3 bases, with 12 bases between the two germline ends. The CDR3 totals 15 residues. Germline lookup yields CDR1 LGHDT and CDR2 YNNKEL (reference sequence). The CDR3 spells CASSQGTGTDYGYTF. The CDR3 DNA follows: TGTGCCAGCAGCCAAGGTACAGGGACGGACTATGGCTACACCTTC.

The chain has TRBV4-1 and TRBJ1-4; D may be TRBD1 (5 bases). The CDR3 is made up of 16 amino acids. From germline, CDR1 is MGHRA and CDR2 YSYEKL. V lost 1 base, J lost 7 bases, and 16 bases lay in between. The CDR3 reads CASSQVGTGGGEKLFF. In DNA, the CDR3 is TGCGCCAGCAGCCAAGTCGGGACGGGCGGGGGTGAAAAACTGTTTTTT.

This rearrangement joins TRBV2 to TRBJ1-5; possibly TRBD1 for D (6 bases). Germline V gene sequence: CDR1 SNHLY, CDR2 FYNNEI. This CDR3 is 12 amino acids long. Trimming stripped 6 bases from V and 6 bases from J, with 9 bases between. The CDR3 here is CASSQGFQPQHF. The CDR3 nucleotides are TGTGCCAGCAGCCAGGGGTTTCAGCCCCAGCATTTT.

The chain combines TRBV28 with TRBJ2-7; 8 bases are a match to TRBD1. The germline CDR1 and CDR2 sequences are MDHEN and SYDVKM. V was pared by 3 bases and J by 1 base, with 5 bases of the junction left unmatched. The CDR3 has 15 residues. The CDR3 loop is CASSLDREGSYEQYF. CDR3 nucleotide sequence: TGTGCCAGCAGTTTGGACAGGGAAGGATCCTACGAGCAGTACTTC. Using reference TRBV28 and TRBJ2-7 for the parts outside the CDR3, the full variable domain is DVKVTQSSRYLVKRTGEKVFLECVQDMDHENMFWYRQDPGLGLRLIYFSYDVKMKEKGDIPEGYSVSREKKERFSLILESASTNQTSMYLCASSLDREGSYEQYFGPGTRLTVT.

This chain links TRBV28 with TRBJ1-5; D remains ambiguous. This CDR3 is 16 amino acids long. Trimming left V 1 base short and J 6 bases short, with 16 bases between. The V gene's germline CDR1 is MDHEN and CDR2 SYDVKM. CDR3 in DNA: TGTGCCAGCAGTTTATACGGCGCCCCGGGAGGTCAGCCCCAGCATTTT. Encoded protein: CASSLYGAPGGQPQHF.

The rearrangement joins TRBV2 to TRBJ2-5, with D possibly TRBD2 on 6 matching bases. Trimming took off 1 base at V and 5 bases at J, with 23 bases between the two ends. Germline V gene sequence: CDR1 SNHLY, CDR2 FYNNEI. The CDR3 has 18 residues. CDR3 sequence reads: CASSEVSTRTLAWETQYF. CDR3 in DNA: TGTGCCAGCAGTGAAGTTTCGACTAGGACCCTTGCGTGGGAGACCCAGTACTTC.

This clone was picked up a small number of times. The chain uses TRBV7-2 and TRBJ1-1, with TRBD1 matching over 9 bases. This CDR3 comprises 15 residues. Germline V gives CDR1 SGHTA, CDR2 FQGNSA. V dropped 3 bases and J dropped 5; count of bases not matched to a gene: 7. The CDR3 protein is CASSFHGTGLTEAFF. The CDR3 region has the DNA TGTGCCAGCAGCTTCCATGGGACAGGGCTAACTGAAGCTTTCTTT.

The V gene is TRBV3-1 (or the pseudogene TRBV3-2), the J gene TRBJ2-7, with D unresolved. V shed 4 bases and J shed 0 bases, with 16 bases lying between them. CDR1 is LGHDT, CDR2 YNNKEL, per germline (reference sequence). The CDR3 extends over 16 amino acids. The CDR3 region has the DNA TGTGCCAGCAGCCCGACCAGTGGCGGAAGCTCCTACGAGCAGTACTTC. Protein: CASSPTSGGSSYEQYF.

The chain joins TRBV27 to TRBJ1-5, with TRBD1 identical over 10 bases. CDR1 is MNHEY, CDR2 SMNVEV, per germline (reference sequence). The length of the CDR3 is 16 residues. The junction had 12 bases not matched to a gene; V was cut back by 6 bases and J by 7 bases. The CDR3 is CASSPGGTGVVQPQHF. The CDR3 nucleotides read TGTGCCAGCAGCCCGGGGGGGACAGGGGTCGTACAGCCCCAGCATTTT.

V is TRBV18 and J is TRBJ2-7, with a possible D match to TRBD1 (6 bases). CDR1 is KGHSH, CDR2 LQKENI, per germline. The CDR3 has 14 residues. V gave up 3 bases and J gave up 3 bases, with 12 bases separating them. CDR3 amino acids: CASSPAQDSYEQYF. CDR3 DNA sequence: TGTGCCAGCTCACCTGCCCAGGACAGCTACGAGCAGTACTTC.

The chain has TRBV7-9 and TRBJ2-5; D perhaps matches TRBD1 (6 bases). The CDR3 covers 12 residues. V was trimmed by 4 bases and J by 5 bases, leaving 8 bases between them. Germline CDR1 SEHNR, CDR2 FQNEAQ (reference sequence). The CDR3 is CASSSRGETQYF. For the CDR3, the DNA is TGTGCCAGCAGCTCTAGGGGGGAGACCCAGTACTTC. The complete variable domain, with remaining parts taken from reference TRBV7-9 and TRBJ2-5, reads DTGVSQNPRHKITKRGQNVTFRCDPISEHNRLYWYRQTLGQGPEFLTYFQNEAQLEKSRLLSDRFSAERPKGSFSTLEIQRTEQGDSAMYLCASSSRGETQYFGPGTRLLVL.

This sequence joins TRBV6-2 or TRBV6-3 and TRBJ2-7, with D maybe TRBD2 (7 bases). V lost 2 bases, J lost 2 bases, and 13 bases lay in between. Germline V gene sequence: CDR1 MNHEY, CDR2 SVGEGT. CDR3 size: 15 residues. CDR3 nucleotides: TGTGCCAGCAGTTACACGCGGGGGCAAGCCTACGAGCAGTACTTC. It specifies CASSYTRGQAYEQYF.

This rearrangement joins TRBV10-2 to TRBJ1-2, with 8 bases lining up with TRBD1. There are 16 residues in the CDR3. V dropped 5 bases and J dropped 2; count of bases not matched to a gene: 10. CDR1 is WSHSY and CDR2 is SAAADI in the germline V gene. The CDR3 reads CASSKGQGTLNYGYTF. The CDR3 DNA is TGCGCCAGCAGTAAAGGACAGGGCACTTTAAACTATGGCTACACCTTC.

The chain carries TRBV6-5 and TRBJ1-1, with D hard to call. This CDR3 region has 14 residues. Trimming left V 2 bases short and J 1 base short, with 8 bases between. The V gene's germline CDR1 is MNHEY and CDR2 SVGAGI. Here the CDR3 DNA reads TGTGCCAGCAGTTACCGTAAGCCGAACACTGAAGCTTTCTTT. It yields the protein CASSYRKPNTEAFF.